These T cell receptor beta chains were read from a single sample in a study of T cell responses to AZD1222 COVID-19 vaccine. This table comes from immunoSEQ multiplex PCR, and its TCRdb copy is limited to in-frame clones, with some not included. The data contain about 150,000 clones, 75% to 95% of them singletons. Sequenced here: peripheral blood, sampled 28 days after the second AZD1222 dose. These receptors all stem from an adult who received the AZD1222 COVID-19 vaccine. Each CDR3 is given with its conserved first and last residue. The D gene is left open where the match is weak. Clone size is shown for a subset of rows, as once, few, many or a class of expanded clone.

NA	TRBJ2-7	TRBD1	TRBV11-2	TGTGCCAGCAGCTTTTACCGGGACAGTTCCTACGAGCAGTACTTC	CASSFYRDSSYEQYF
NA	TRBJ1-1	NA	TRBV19	TGTGCCAGTAGTCACCAGGGTTCGAACACTGAAGCTTTCTTT	CASSHQGSNTEAFF
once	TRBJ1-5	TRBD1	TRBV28	TGTGCCAGCAGTTCGAGACAGGGGGCCGTGGGCAATCAGCCCCAGCATTTT	CASSSRQGAVGNQPQHF
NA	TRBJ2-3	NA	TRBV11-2	TGTGCCAGCAGCTTAGGGGGGACATCAGATACGCAGTATTTT	CASSLGGTSDTQYF
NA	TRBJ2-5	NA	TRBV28	TGTGCCAGCAGTTTATCTGAAGTTCAGACCCAGTACTTC	CASSLSEVQTQYF
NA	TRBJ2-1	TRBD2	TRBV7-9	TGTGCCAGCAGCCCAAGACCCGGGACTAGCGGATACAATGAGCAGTTCTTC	CASSPRPGTSGYNEQFF
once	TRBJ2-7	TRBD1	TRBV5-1	TGCGCCAGCAGCTTCGGGACAGGGACCTACGAGCAGTACTTC	CASSFGTGTYEQYF
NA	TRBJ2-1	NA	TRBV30	TGTGCCTGGAGGGTACAGGGTTACAATGAGCAGTTCTTC	CAWRVQGYNEQFF
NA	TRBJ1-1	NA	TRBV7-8	TGTGCCAGCAGCTTAGAGCGGGGGACTGAAGCTTTCTTT	CASSLERGTEAFF
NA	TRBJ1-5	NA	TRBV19	TGTGCCAGTAGTGTTTTTACGAGCAATCAGCCCCAGCATTTT	CASSVFTSNQPQHF
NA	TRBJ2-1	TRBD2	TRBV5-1	TGCGCCAGCAGCTTAGGGACTAGCGGATACAATGAGCAGTTCTTC	CASSLGTSGYNEQFF
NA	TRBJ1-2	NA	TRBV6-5	TGTGCCAGCAGTTACTCTTCCGGGGTCGATGGCTACACCTTC	CASSYSSGVDGYTF
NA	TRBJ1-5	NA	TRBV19	TGTGCCAGTAGTATAGCACGAGGGCAGGGCTGGCAGCCCCAGCATTTT	CASSIARGQGWQPQHF
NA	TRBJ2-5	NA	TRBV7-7	TGTGCCAGCAGCTCCAATAGGCTACAAAGAGGGGAGACCCAGTACTTC	CASSSNRLQRGETQYF
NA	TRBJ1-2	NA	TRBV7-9	TGTGCCAGCAGCTTGGGGGCCGGGGACCCAAACTATGGCTACACCTTC	CASSLGAGDPNYGYTF
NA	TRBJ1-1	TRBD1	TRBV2	TGTGCCAGCAGACCCGACAGGGGCACCGAAGCTTTCTTT	CASRPDRGTEAFF
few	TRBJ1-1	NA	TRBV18	TGTGCCAGCTCACCAGTGGCAGGGATCACTGAAGCTTTCTTT	CASSPVAGITEAFF
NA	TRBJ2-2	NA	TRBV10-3	TGTGCCTCCCACGGGCCAGGCCCCGGGGAGCTGTTTTTT	CASHGPGPGELFF
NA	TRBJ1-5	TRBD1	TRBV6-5	TGTGCCAGCAGTTGGGGACAGGGTAATCAGCCCCAGCATTTT	CASSWGQGNQPQHF
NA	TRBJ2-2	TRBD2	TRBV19	TGTGCCAGTAGTATACTAGGGCGGGAGATTAATTCCGGGGAGCTGTTTTTT	CASSILGREINSGELFF
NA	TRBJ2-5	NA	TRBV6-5	TGTGCCAGCATGAGGGAGTGGGGGCAAGAGACCCAGTACTTC	CASMREWGQETQYF
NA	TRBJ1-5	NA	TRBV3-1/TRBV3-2	TGTGCCAGCAGCCAAGAGTCCGGGAGAAGCAATCAGCCCCAGCATTTT	CASSQESGRSNQPQHF
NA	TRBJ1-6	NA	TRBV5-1	TGCGCCAGCAGCTTGGAGGGACGTCAGAATTCACCCCTCCACTTT	CASSLEGRQNSPLHF
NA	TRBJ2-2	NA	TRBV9	TGTGCCAGCAGCGTAGCGGCCAGCCCCAGCACCGGGGAGCTGTTTTTT	CASSVAASPSTGELFF
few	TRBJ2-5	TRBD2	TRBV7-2	TGTGCCAGCAGACTAGCGGTACAAGAGACCCAGTACTTC	CASRLAVQETQYF
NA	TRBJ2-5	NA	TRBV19	TGTGCCAGTACCTCCGGGGTCACAGCCCAAGAGACCCAGTACTTC	CASTSGVTAQETQYF
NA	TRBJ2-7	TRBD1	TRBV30	TGTGCCTGGAGGGCGACAGGGGGCGGCGAGCAGTACTTC	CAWRATGGGEQYF
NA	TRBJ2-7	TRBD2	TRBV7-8	TGTGCCAGCAGAAAAACTAGCGGGAGTCCGCACGAGCAGTACTTC	CASRKTSGSPHEQYF
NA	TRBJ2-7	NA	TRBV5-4	TGTGCCAGCAGTCTCCAGGGGCTACCCCCCTACGAGCAGTACTTC	CASSLQGLPPYEQYF
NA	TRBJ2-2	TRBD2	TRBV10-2	TGCGCCACCCTACCTGGGACTATAAACCGCGGGGAGCTGTTTTTT	CATLPGTINRGELFF
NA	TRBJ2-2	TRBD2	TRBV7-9	TGTGCCAGCAGCTTATCCAGCGGGAGTCTGACCGGGGAGCTGTTTTTT	CASSLSSGSLTGELFF
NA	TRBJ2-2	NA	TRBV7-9	TGTGCCAGCAGCTTCAGCCTGAACACCGGGGAGCTGTTTTTT	CASSFSLNTGELFF
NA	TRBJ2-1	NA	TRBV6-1	TGTGCCAGCAGTGATGGGGCACTCTTACTAGTCCTTTCCCACAATGAGCAGTTCTTC	CASSDGALLLVLSHNEQFF
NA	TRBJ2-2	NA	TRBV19	TGTGCCAGTAGTATAGAGTTGAACACCGGGGAGCTGTTTTTT	CASSIELNTGELFF
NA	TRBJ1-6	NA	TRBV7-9	TGTGCCAGCAGCTTAGTGGGGGATTCACCCCTCCACTTT	CASSLVGDSPLHF
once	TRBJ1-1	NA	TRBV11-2	TGTGCCAGCAGGCCTCCGGGGTCTGGCACTGAAGCTTTCTTT	CASRPPGSGTEAFF
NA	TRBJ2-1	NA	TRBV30	TGTGCCTGGAGTGTGTCTAGCAGCTACAATGAGCAGTTCTTC	CAWSVSSSYNEQFF
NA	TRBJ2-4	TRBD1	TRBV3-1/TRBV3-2	TGTGCCAGCAGCCAAACCCGGACAGGGCGGATCATTCAGTACTTC	CASSQTRTGRIIQYF
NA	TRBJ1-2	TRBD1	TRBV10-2	TGCGCCAGCAGTGACATTGCCGAGACAGGGCCTTACTATGGCTACACCTTC	CASSDIAETGPYYGYTF
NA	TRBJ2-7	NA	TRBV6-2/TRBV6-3	TGTGCCAGCAGTCCGTCCTACGAGCAGTACTTC	CASSPSYEQYF
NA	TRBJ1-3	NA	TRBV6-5	TGTGCCAGCAGTCCTCGACAGAGGGACACCATATATTTT	CASSPRQRDTIYF
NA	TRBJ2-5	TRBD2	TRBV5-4	TGTGCCAGCAGCTTGGAGGCGGGAGGGCCGACAAAGACCCAGTACTTC	CASSLEAGGPTKTQYF
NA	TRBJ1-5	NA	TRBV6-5	TGTGCCAGCACCGCGACGTATAGCAATCAGCCCCAGCATTTT	CASTATYSNQPQHF